This T cell receptor beta chain was sequenced for a study of shared clonotypes between healthy human individuals (dated by TCRdb to 2020 to 2022). Background for the entire study: The cohort included a few men and a couple of women between 18 and 49 years of age. For each donor, CD4 naive and CD4 memory were each run on three plates, CD8 naive on two plates, and CD8 memory on one plate. To estimate repertoire size and how much clonotypes are shared between individuals, the study performed deep sequencing of blood TCR repertoires from 4 to 6 healthy adults. Different laboratories and diverse techniques were used to prepare libraries and sequence TCR repertoires, to increase sequencing depth and limit assay-specific biases. Between about 0.94 and 8.9 billion PBMCs per donor were obtained by leukapheresis.

Using the deep immunoSEQ assay, multiplex PCR amplified TCR CDR3 regions from genomic DNA. Genomic DNA extracted from each cell subset was distributed evenly over all wells of several immunoSEQ 96-well plates, and each plate served as one replicate. For sorted subsets, roughly 200 ng of genomic DNA, equivalent to some 33,000 T cell genomes, went into each replicate PCR. Purified libraries were measured with a Qubit 3.0 fluorometer, size-checked on a Bioanalyzer 2100, and measured again with the KAPA Library Quantification kit. Every immunoSEQ 96-well plate was sequenced on a separate single-read 150-cycle Illumina NextSeq 550 flow cell. Per the authors' processing: Because the immunoSEQ output included only junctional sequences and no quality scores, the filtering could not be the same as the filtering used for full-length reads. To assign V/J genes and CDR3, sequences were annotated using PyIR, a Python wrapper for IgBLAST v1.9, with IMGT germline references. Reads were removed for weak V/J assignments (E-value above 1e-6), missing CDR3, stop codons, out-of-frame junctions, or ambiguous translated residues. V3J clonotypes were defined as sequences sharing the same inferred V gene, J gene, and CDR3 amino acid sequence. Percentage overlap between repertoires was calculated by dividing the number of shared unique clonotypes by the size of the smaller repertoire. Richness of each repertoire was evaluated using RTK rarefaction, the Chao1 estimator, and Recon v2.1 estimates of unobserved clonotypes. For all TCRbeta clonotypes obtained by the gDNA method from a few donors, generation probabilities were computed with OLGA. Entries here come from immuneACCESS through TCRdb and include only in-frame sequences with V and J called. Some clones fail to appear in such tables; in the studies checked, an unresolved V gene covers under half of the shortfall, and the cause of the remainder is unknown. D and trimming were read from the DNA, whereas the V and J calls and clone size are those reported in that table. The sample table holds 950,000 to 1,100,000 clones, of which more than 60% were seen once. Roughly 1.5% of the sample belongs to the ten largest clones.

On the study overall, not on this receptor specifically: Higher generation probabilities were observed for clonotypes shared by all four sorted-subset donors than for non-shared clonotypes. Rarefaction of sorted-subset datasets indicated incomplete sequencing despite the large sequencing depth. Naive subsets generally had larger estimated clonotype richness than memory subsets did. The genetic and exposure-history diversity represented was limited by the small number of donors. About 4.5% of naive CD4, 3.5% of naive CD8, roughly 2.5% of memory CD4, and about 0.4% of memory CD8 clonotypes were shared across several donors. Only blood was sampled, and tissue TCR repertoires likely differ from those in blood. Based on pairwise subsampling, the degree of clonotype sharing among donors was expected to be affected by sequencing depth.

Details on this clone: Its antigen remains undetermined. Base qualities were left out, and no much larger clone turns up one base away.

Donors were healthy HIV-negative adults with no recently reported acute infections or vaccinations. Every donor was a Caucasian adult residing in Nashville, Tennessee, USA. CD4+ T cells were enriched by magnetic negative selection, after which naive cells were positively selected on CD45RA and the negative fraction was taken as the memory subset. Blood was collected by leukapheresis, and PBMCs were isolated by Ficoll-Histopaque density gradient centrifugation and then cryopreserved in liquid nitrogen vapor phase. Analytical flow cytometry was used to check the purity and quantity of every magnetically sorted T cell population. Genomic DNA was isolated from every sorted fraction and measured by UV absorbance on a Nanodrop 2000c. V is trimmed back by 4 bases and J by 2 bases, and the junction contains 5 bases that no gene match accounts for. Including cysteine and phenylalanine, the CDR3 has 15 amino acids. Only the CDR3 part of the read is kept: 45 bases, read in frame from the first base. As encoded in the germline V gene, CDR1 is ENHRY while CDR2 is SYGVKD.

This receptor was identified in a man between 18 and 35 years old in good health. Sequencing used memory CD4+ T cells sorted from blood. The cell subset or site label, as the study defines it: CD45RA-negative fraction. The rearrangement combines TRBV10-3 with TRBJ2-7, with TRBD2 identical over 10 junction bases. The nucleotide sequence reads as follows: TGTGCCATCAGTGGTGTAGCGGGGGGCGCCTACGAGCAGTACTTC. It specifies CAISGVAGGAYEQYF.